A single T cell receptor (beta chain) is shown here with its context. This clone occurred once. The antigen this receptor binds is unknown. No base quality information exists; no much larger clone differs at one position. A total of 29 patients with locally advanced or metastatic urothelial carcinoma, treated at Memorial Sloan Kettering on a trial protocol, made up the cohort. Peripheral blood mononuclear cells were collected pretreatment and during treatment, with between 1 and 8 total time points per patient. The Qiagen DNeasy Blood extraction kit was used to purify genomic DNA from total PBMCs and tumor samples. PBMCs were collected pretreatment and during treatment and were isolated and stored as previously described. To estimate absolute template abundance from read counts, synthetic TCR analog templates were spiked into each PCR. The immunoSEQ assay used bias-controlled V and J gene primers to amplify TCRbeta CDR3 regions from genomic DNA. Sequencing of rearranged TCRbeta segments was performed at approximately 20X coverage. In the paper's pipeline: Sequencing errors were corrected by clustering and CDR3s were annotated against IMGT to assign V, D and J genes. Downstream analyses used only productive TCRbeta rearrangements, leaving out any out-of-frame or stop-codon sequences. To compute clonality, Shannon entropy was normalized by the log of the number of unique productive sequences and then subtracted from one. Fisher's exact test with Benjamini-Hochberg correction, at a threshold of adjusted p below 0.01, was used to find clones that differed between time points or between blood and tumor. TCRdb retrieved this table from immuneACCESS and kept in-frame rearrangements only. Not all clones are present; in checked studies, unresolved V genes account for under half, and no reason is known for the remainder. The D gene and trimming were derived from the DNA, and the V and J assignments and clone size from that table. This sample holds 70,000 to 90,000 clones; about 80% were observed only once. The top ten clonotypes cover more than 8% of the sample.

The record originates from a study of PD-L1 blockade in urothelial cancer (dated by TCRdb to about 2017). With respect to the entire study: Every patient began therapy in 2014 and was given atezolizumab 1,200 mg intravenously every 3 weeks. Blood samples were analyzed at two time points: 3 weeks after treatment start (second dose) and 6 weeks after treatment start. Durable clinical benefit was defined as progression-free survival longer than 6 months, and TCR features were also tested against progression-free and overall survival. An ECOG performance status of 0 or 1 was recorded for the patients, and 0 to 3 prior chemotherapy regimens had been received by the patients. About 85% of the roughly 29 patients were identified as males with urothelial cancer of bladder origin, and a prior smoking history was reported by 18 of 29 patients. Roughly ten patients achieved durable clinical benefit and approximately 20 did not. In the same patients who had TCR sequencing, pretreatment tumors also underwent whole exome sequencing and RNA sequencing. Blood samples gave a median of around 130,000 T cells and 80,000 or so unique TCRs, with a median clonality of approximately 0.08. Pretreatment tumor samples and matched peripheral blood, collected serially before and after atezolizumab treatment, underwent TCR sequencing. The study, an exploratory multi-omic analysis, examined somatic, immune and clinical correlates of response to PD-L1 blockade with atezolizumab in urothelial cancer. Around 30 patients had pretreatment blood TCR-seq, about 25 had at least one posttreatment blood collection, and about 25 had tumor TCR-seq.

Here V drops 0 bases and J drops 7 bases, and the junction holds 7 bases not matched to any gene. Looking up the germline V gene yields CDR1 LGHNA and CDR2 YNFKEQ. There are 15 amino acids in the CDR3, from cysteine to phenylalanine inclusive. This entry keeps only the CDR3 DNA: 45 bases, framed from base 1. Results and caveats for the whole study, not just this receptor: Greater expansion of tumor-associated TCR clones in peripheral blood 3 weeks after the start of treatment was observed in patients with durable benefit (n ≈ 24, p = 0.022). Because the sample size was small (n ≈ 29) and many exploratory analyses were performed, the results are intended to be hypothesis-generating. Improved progression-free and overall survival was associated with having pretreatment peripheral blood TCR clonality below the median.

The chain is encoded by TRBV4-2 joined to TRBJ1-2; 8 bases in between match TRBD1. The sequence came from a man aged 70-80 years with urothelial cancer. The sequencing used PBMCs, collected around atezolizumab (anti-PD-L1) treatment. The CDR3: CASSQDPDRGSGYTF. In nucleotides, the sequence is TGTGCCAGCAGCCAAGATCCAGACAGGGGAAGTGGCTACACCTTC.